This T cell receptor beta chain was obtained from a study of blood T cells in healthy people across ages. Trimming removed 2 bases from V and 0 bases from J; junction bases left unmatched: 10. The CDR3 runs 20 residues. CDR1 is SGHTA, CDR2 FQGNSA, per germline. Points on this clonotype: What it binds is not known.

Study-level results: Long-lived donors carried more naive CD4+ cells and greater diversity than aged donors.

Using a J-beta primer mix together with a sample-barcoded 5' primer, a second PCR was run for about 7 to 12 cycles. Unique molecular identifiers of 12 random nucleotides labeled each cDNA. One entry per CDR3 protein, called by TCRdb with MiXCR from the 5' RACE reads. The sample has about 1.8 million distinct CDR3 sequences, roughly 52% seen once. The sequence was obtained from a woman in her thirties or forties in good health. This chain joins TRBV7-2 and TRBJ2-3; 14 nucleotides match TRBD2. Material: blood. The CDR3 region is CASSLWVATSGGGSTDTQYF. In DNA, the CDR3 is TGTGCCAGCAGCTTATGGGTAGCGACTAGCGGGGGGGGTAGCACAGATACGCAGTATTTT. Based on the CDR3 plus reference TRBV7-2 and TRBJ2-3, the full variable domain is GAGVSQSPSNKVTEKGKDVELRCDPISGHTALYWYRQSLGQGLEFLIYFQGNSAPDKSGLPSDRFSAERTGGSVSTLTIQRTQQEDSAVYLCASSLWVATSGGGSTDTQYFGPGTRLTVL.